This entry lists 3 T cell receptor beta chains sequenced from one sample in a study of tumor-infiltrating lymphocytes in primary liver carcinoma. cDNA specific to TCR beta was made from around 450 ng of total RNA, with a constant-region primer employed for priming. Amplification in three nested multiplex PCR rounds with slightly modified ARM-PCR gave rise to TCR beta libraries. Running around 9 cycles apiece, the first two PCR rounds relied on TRBV1-TRBV30 forward primers together with a C-beta reverse primer. A single record per CDR3 protein comes from TCRdb applying MiXCR to the multiplex PCR reads. The table has 95,000 to 100,000 distinct CDR3 sequences, about 67% seen once. Scientists recovered RNA and DNA together from roughly 21-30 mg of unsorted bulk tissue. Sequencing was carried out using liver tumor tissue from sampling region 2. As for subset: tumor region T2, inferior pole. Receptor source: a woman aged 60 to 75 with primary liver carcinoma and hepatitis B virus infection.

With respect to this clonotype: This could be a read error, since a much larger clone is one nucleotide away. The chain is built from TRBV7-9 and TRBJ2-7; D gene ambiguous. Per germline, CDR1 SEHNR and CDR2 FQNEAQ (reference sequence). The CDR3 is made up of 12 amino acids. V was cut by 3 bases and J by 4 bases, with 7 bases left in between. The CDR3 DNA reads as TGTGCCAGCAGCTTCGTAATTTACGAGCAGTACTTC. Translating it yields CASSFVIYEQYF. Supplemented by reference TRBV7-9 and TRBJ2-7, the full variable domain reads DTGVSQNPRHKITKRGQNVTFRCDPISEHNRLYWYRQTLGQGPEFLTYFQNEAQLEKSRLLSDRFSAERPKGSFSTLEIQRTEQGDSAMYLCASSFVIYEQYFGPGTRLTVT.

The chain couples TRBV7-2 to TRBJ2-1; D perhaps matches TRBD1 (6 bases). Between the trimmed V and J ends, which lost 5 bases and 3 bases, there was a span of 8 bases. The CDR3 runs to 13 residues. CDR1 SGHTA and CDR2 FQGNSA come from the germline V gene. CDR3 amino acids: CASSADSYNEQFF. The CDR3 DNA reads TGTGCCAGCAGCGCGGACAGCTACAATGAGCAGTTCTTC.

Turning to this clonotype: A much bigger clone sits one base away, suggesting this may be a read error. The chain recombines TRBV14 with TRBJ2-7; 7 nucleotides line up with TRBD2. CDR3 size: 14 residues. Per germline, CDR1 SGHDN and CDR2 FVKESK. The DNA of the CDR3 is TGTGACAGCAGCCAGGTCGGGACTATAGACGAGCAGTACTTC. It codes for CDSSQVGTIDEQYF.